The sequence of this TCR beta chain was determined in a study of blood T cell repertoires in COVID-19. Study context: T cells, B-cell-depleted T cells, or PBMCs provided the cDNA or gDNA that served as material.

Methods used by the authors: It was from reference gene primer amplification that nucleated cell counts were estimated. Clones were read by immunoSEQ multiplex PCR, and TCRdb kept only the in-frame ones, dropping some. V, J and clone size reflect that table, while D and trimming were determined from the DNA. The table has more than 200,000 clones, around 80% seen once. This CDR3 has 15 amino acids. Germline values: CDR1 SGHDT, CDR2 YYEEEE. V lost 2 bases to trimming and J lost 14 bases; unmatched junction nucleotides: 13. The Seattle patients joined while their infection was active and were tracked longitudinally afterward.

Sequenced input: peripheral blood. This clonotype was obtained from a woman of 80 years or more with COVID-19, enrolled during active disease. The chain combines TRBV5-6 with TRBJ1-6; the match to TRBD1 covers 7 bases. The CDR3 bases are TGTGCCAGCAGCTTAACTCCGACAGGGCAGTTGGCCCTCCACTTT. As protein: CASSLTPTGQLALHF.